This TCR beta chain was retrieved from a study of monozygotic twins with cystic fibrosis. Clones were sequenced by immunoSEQ multiplex PCR, and TCRdb holds only the in-frame ones, with some missing. The sample includes 4,500 to 5,500 clones, 95% to 98% of them seen just once. With respect to this clone: Its antigen is not known.

The germline gives CDR1 MRHNA, CDR2 SNTAGT. V was trimmed by 5 bases and J by 4 bases, leaving 10 bases between them. The CDR3 runs 13 residues. General study points: Low clonality (median roughly 0.01) suggested a mostly naive repertoire. Co-twins had the most similar V usage for 13 of 16 pairs, J for 8.

V is TRBV6-4 and J is TRBJ2-3; weak D call: TRBD1 (6 bases). This sequence originates from a boy aged 2-15 years with cystic fibrosis. The source material was blood. In DNA form, the CDR3 reads TGTGCCAGCAGTCAACAGGGTTCAGATACGCAGTATTTT. This encodes CASSQQGSDTQYF.